Following are 2 T cell receptor beta chains from one sample sequenced in a study of T cell responses to AZD1222 COVID-19 vaccine. TCRdb keeps only in-frame clones here, not all; method: immunoSEQ multiplex PCR. The sample carries about 120,000 clones, 93% recorded once. Here the sequenced sample was peripheral blood, taken on day 0 of AZD1222 vaccination. All receptors come from an adult in good health.

The CDR3 DNA follows: TGTGCCAGCAGCTTAGGGGGACCGATGAACACTGAAGCTTTCTTT. Translated, it gives CASSLGGPMNTEAFF. The chain is built from TRBV7-2 and TRBJ1-1; possible D gene TRBD1, 5 bases. Germline V gives CDR1 SGHTA, CDR2 FQGNSA. Deletions cut 1 base from V and 0 bases from J, with 9 bases between. The CDR3 runs to 15 residues.

The chain is built from TRBV6-5 and TRBJ2-7, with TRBD2 matching 7 bases. The V segment lost 6 bases and the J segment 7 bases; nucleotides outside the gene matches: 15. CDR3 length: 15 residues. Germline CDR1 MNHEY, CDR2 SVGAGI. Here the CDR3 reads CASRPLAATSVEQYF. The CDR3 bases are TGTGCCAGCAGGCCCCTAGCGGCGACGTCTGTGGAGCAGTACTTC.